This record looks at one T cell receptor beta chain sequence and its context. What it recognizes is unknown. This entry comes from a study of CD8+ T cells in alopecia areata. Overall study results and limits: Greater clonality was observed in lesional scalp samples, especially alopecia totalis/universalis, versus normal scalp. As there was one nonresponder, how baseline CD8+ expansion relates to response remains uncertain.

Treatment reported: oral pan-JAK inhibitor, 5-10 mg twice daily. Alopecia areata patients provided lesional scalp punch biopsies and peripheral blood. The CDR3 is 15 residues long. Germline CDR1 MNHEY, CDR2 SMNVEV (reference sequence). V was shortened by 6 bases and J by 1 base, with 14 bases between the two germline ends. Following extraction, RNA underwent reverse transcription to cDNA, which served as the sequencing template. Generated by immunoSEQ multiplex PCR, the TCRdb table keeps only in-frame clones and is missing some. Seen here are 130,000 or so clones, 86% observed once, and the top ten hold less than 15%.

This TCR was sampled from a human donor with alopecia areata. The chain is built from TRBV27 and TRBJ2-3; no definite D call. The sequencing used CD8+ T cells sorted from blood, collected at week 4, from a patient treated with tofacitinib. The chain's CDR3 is CASRIRARRTDTQYF. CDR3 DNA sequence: TGTGCCAGCAGAATAAGGGCACGGCGCACAGATACGCAGTATTTT.